These 28 T cell receptor beta chains share one sample of origin, sequenced in a study of shared clonotypes between healthy human individuals. Produced via immunoSEQ multiplex PCR; TCRdb's table is partial and in-frame only. The data contain approximately 530,000 clones, around 95% of them singletons. The source material was naive CD4+ T cells sorted from blood. Subset meaning: CD45RA+ positively selected. Receptors were obtained from a woman aged 25 to 39 in good health.

V is TRBV5-1 and J is TRBJ1-2; 7 positions agree with TRBD1. V was pared by 0 bases and J by 4 bases, with 3 bases of the junction left unmatched. The CDR3 is 14 residues long. Germline CDR1 SGHRS, CDR2 YFSETQ. As DNA, the CDR3 is TGCGCCAGCAGCTTGGTGGACAGGAGCTATGGCTACACCTTC. This gives the protein CASSLVDRSYGYTF.

The genes are TRBV19 and TRBJ2-1; D gene unclear. Germline V gene lookup returns CDR1 LNHDA and CDR2 SQIVND (reference sequence). Trimming took 1 base from V and 5 from J, leaving 6 bases between them. There are 13 residues in the CDR3. CDR3 residues: CASSIAENNEQFF. CDR3 in DNA: TGTGCCAGTAGTATAGCGGAGAACAATGAGCAGTTCTTC.

V usage is TRBV5-4 and J usage is TRBJ2-4; TRBD2 agrees at 7 bases. CDR3 length equals 18 residues. With V trimmed by 4 bases and J by 0 bases, 13 bases remained unmatched. Germline V gene data show CDR1 as SGHNT and CDR2 as YYREEE (reference sequence). CDR3 loop: CASSPGGSGELAKNIQYF. The CDR3 coding sequence is TGTGCCAGCAGCCCGGGAGGTAGCGGAGAACTAGCCAAAAACATTCAGTACTTC.

The chain carries TRBV29-1 and TRBJ1-1, with TRBD1 identical over 8 bases. The CDR3 loop spans 15 amino acids. Germline V gene data show CDR1 as SQVTM and CDR2 as ANQGSEA. V shed 6 bases and J 5 bases; nucleotides not matched to a gene: 14. CDR3 in amino acids: CSVQASYRGVTEAFF. DNA for the CDR3: TGCAGCGTACAAGCTTCTTACAGGGGGGTGACTGAAGCTTTCTTT.

The V and J genes are TRBV14 and TRBJ1-3; D gene uncertain. With 1 base removed from V and 0 bases from J, the gap between germline ends came to 1 base. Germline CDR1 SGHDN, CDR2 FVKESK. CDR3 size: 13 residues. The CDR3 reads CASSQASGNTIYF. CDR3 DNA sequence: TGTGCCAGCAGCCAAGCCTCTGGAAACACCATATATTTT.

The chain is built from TRBV2 and TRBJ1-5; D is unclear. V gave up 2 bases and J gave up 1 base, with 9 bases separating them. The CDR3 extends over 15 amino acids. Germline loops: CDR1 SNHLY, CDR2 FYNNEI. CDR3 nucleotides: TGTGCCAGCAGTGAAATGGCGGGGAGCAATCAGCCCCAGCATTTT. Translating gives CASSEMAGSNQPQHF.

The rearrangement uses TRBV7-8 and TRBJ1-5, with TRBD1 matching 7 bases. This CDR3 has 16 amino acids. Germline V gene data show CDR1 as SGHVS and CDR2 as FQNEAQ. The junction had 13 bases not matched to a gene; V was cut back by 5 bases and J by 6 bases. The CDR3, as DNA: TGTGCCAGCAGCCCCAGTTTGACACAGGGGATTCAGCCCCAGCATTTT. Residues: CASSPSLTQGIQPQHF. Based on the CDR3 plus reference TRBV7-8 and TRBJ1-5, the full variable domain is GAGVSQSPRYKVAKRGQDVALRCDPISGHVSLFWYQQALGQGPEFLTYFQNEAQLDKSGLPSDRFFAERPEGSVSTLKIQRTQQEDSAVYLCASSPSLTQGIQPQHFGDGTRLSIL.

The chain joins TRBV10-1 to TRBJ1-1, with D possibly matching TRBD1 (5 bases). The germline gives CDR1 WNHNN, CDR2 SYGVQD (reference sequence). The V end was cut by 0 bases, the J end by 7 bases, with 9 bases between. The CDR3 consists of 13 residues. The CDR3 DNA sequence: TGCGCCAGCAGTGAGTCGGGGCGCCTTGAAGCTTTCTTT. It translates to CASSESGRLEAFF.

In its sample, this clone was seen once. The V and J genes are TRBV5-1 and TRBJ2-7; 11 bases agree with TRBD1. CDR1 is SGHRS, CDR2 YFSETQ, per germline. V lost 1 base and J lost 7; bases outside the gene matches: 7. The CDR3 has 15 residues. The DNA for the CDR3 is TGCGCCAGCAGCTTGACAGGACAGGGGGCAAGGGAGCAGTACTTC. Its protein is CASSLTGQGAREQYF.

This chain joins TRBV25-1 and TRBJ2-7; TRBD1 agrees at 8 bases. This CDR3 spans 13 amino acids. Germline lookup yields CDR1 MGHDK and CDR2 SYGVNS. Trimming at V came to 7 bases and at J to 6 bases, leaving 8 bases not matched to a gene. The CDR3 protein is CASKISTGAEQYF. DNA of the CDR3: TGTGCCAGCAAAATCTCGACAGGGGCCGAGCAGTACTTC.

The sample holds one count of this clone. V gene TRBV9 combines with J gene TRBJ1-2; D gene unclear. Germline V gene data show CDR1 as SGDLS and CDR2 as YYNGEE. Trimming left V 1 base short and J 2 bases short, with 9 bases between. This CDR3 is 14 amino acids long. The CDR3 loop reads CASSVMTANYGYTF. The DNA for the CDR3 is TGTGCCAGCAGCGTAATGACGGCAAACTATGGCTACACCTTC.

The rearrangement links TRBV18 to TRBJ2-6; tentatively, D is TRBD1 or TRBD2 (5 bases each). The CDR3 has 19 amino acids. CDR1 and CDR2 from the germline V gene are KGHSH and LQKENI. Trimming pared 6 bases from V and 0 bases from J, leaving 21 bases between. This CDR3 is CASSPGTPRSYSGANVLTF. DNA of the CDR3: TGTGCCAGCTCCCCCGGGACCCCTAGGTCCTACTCTGGGGCCAACGTCCTGACTTTC.

The rearrangement joins TRBV10-1 to TRBJ2-7; 8 bases align to TRBD1. The CDR3 length is 17 residues. V dropped 6 bases and J dropped 4; count of bases not matched to a gene: 17. Germline CDR1 reads WNHNN; CDR2 reads SYGVQD (reference sequence). CDR3 coding DNA: TGCGCCAGCAGGGAAGCCGGGACAGGTTATAACTCGTACGAGCAGTACTTC. Translating it yields CASREAGTGYNSYEQYF.

J is TRBJ1-1 and V is TRBV13; unclear D gene. The CDR3 spans 13 residues. The ends were cut back, 4 bases at V and 6 bases at J, with 12 bases in the middle. The germline gives CDR1 PRHDT, CDR2 FYEKMQ (reference sequence). The CDR3 sequence is CASSSPLLPEAFF. The CDR3 nucleotides read TGTGCCAGCAGCTCACCCTTGTTGCCTGAAGCTTTCTTT.

This chain links TRBV23-1 with TRBJ2-3, with D maybe TRBD2 (5 bases). TRBV23-1 is identified as an open reading frame with a role that is uncertain. Trimming took 4 bases from V and 4 from J, leaving 9 bases between them. The CDR3 spans 13 residues. The CDR3 DNA follows: TGCGCCAGCAGTCCTCTGGACTCAGATACGCAGTATTTT. It encodes CASSPLDSDTQYF.

The chain couples TRBV5-1 to TRBJ1-5; D is possibly TRBD1 (5 bases). Trimming shortened V by 4 bases and J by 3 bases, and 14 bases separated the two germline ends. CDR3 length: 15 amino acids. Germline V lookup: CDR1 SGHRS, CDR2 YFSETQ. The CDR3: CASSATGTFNQPQHF. Here the CDR3 DNA reads TGCGCCAGCAGCGCAACCGGGACTTTCAATCAGCCCCAGCATTTT. Looking up the rest from reference TRBV5-1 and TRBJ1-5 gives the full variable domain: KAGVTQTPRYLIKTRGQQVTLSCSPISGHRSVSWYQQTPGQGLQFLFEYFSETQRNKGNFPGRFSGRQFSNSRSEMNVSTLELGDSALYLCASSATGTFNQPQHFGDGTRLSIL.

The rearrangement joins TRBV6-5 to TRBJ2-5; D may be TRBD1 (5 bases). The last part of the DNA fits TRBJ2-7 better; the J call may be wrong. The germline gives CDR1 MNHEY, CDR2 SVGAGI. The CDR3 is made up of 13 amino acids. The CDR3 loop reads CASSRRDSHEQYF. The CDR3 coding sequence is TGTGCCAGCAGCCGCAGGGATTCTCACGAGCAGTACTTC.

The J gene is TRBJ2-7, the V gene TRBV5-4; possibly TRBD1 for D (5 bases). Deletions cut 1 base from V and 0 bases from J, with 11 bases between. The V gene's germline CDR1 is SGHNT and CDR2 YYREEE (reference sequence). The CDR3 runs to 15 residues. This CDR3 is CASSLQGRSSYEQYF. The CDR3, as DNA: TGTGCCAGCAGCTTGCAGGGTCGGAGCTCCTACGAGCAGTACTTC.

The V gene is TRBV5-1, the J gene TRBJ2-7; 11 bases line up with TRBD1. CDR3 length: 16 residues. V lost 2 bases and J lost 7; bases outside the gene matches: 11. CDR1 and CDR2 from the germline V gene are SGHRS and YFSETQ. The CDR3 loop reads CASSFTIGQGAWEQYF. The CDR3 DNA reads TGCGCCAGCAGCTTCACCATAGGACAGGGGGCATGGGAGCAGTACTTC. Variable domain in full (rest from reference TRBV5-1 and TRBJ2-7): KAGVTQTPRYLIKTRGQQVTLSCSPISGHRSVSWYQQTPGQGLQFLFEYFSETQRNKGNFPGRFSGRQFSNSRSEMNVSTLELGDSALYLCASSFTIGQGAWEQYFGPGTRLTVT.

The chain uses TRBV19 and TRBJ1-5; D unclear. Germline V gene sequence: CDR1 LNHDA, CDR2 SQIVND (reference sequence). The CDR3 sequence is 15 residues long. The V and J ends lost 3 bases and 2 bases respectively, with 11 bases between them. The chain's CDR3 is CASSIQLDGNQPQHF. DNA for the CDR3: TGTGCCAGTAGTATCCAGCTAGATGGCAATCAGCCCCAGCATTTT. The whole variable domain, filled in from reference TRBV19 and TRBJ1-5, reads DGGITQSPKYLFRKEGQNVTLSCEQNLNHDAMYWYRQDPGQGLRLIYYSQIVNDFQKGDIAEGYSVSREKKESFPLTVTSAQKNPTAFYLCASSIQLDGNQPQHFGDGTRLSIL.

The chain joins TRBV27 to TRBJ1-5; D unresolved. The V gene's germline CDR1 is MNHEY and CDR2 SMNVEV (reference sequence). V was cut by 3 bases and J by 2 bases, with 11 bases left in between. This CDR3 spans 15 amino acids. This chain's CDR3 is CASSFKGTGNQPQHF. DNA of the CDR3: TGTGCCAGCAGTTTTAAGGGTACTGGCAATCAGCCCCAGCATTTT.

The J gene is TRBJ1-1, the V gene TRBV9; TRBD1 aligns across 8 bases. Trimming cost V 2 bases and J 1 base; bases outside gene matches: 13. The CDR3 length is 18 residues. CDR1 is SGDLS, CDR2 YYNGEE, per germline. CDR3 bases: TGTGCCAGCAGCGTTTCCCCAGGGGGCAAGATTAGGAACACTGAAGCTTTCTTT. The encoded protein is CASSVSPGGKIRNTEAFF.

The chain couples TRBV29-1 to TRBJ1-2; a possible D gene is TRBD1 (6 bases). Per germline, CDR1 SQVTM and CDR2 ANQGSEA. The CDR3 is 14 amino acids. V lost 0 bases and J lost 4, with 12 bases in between. CDR3 bases: TGCAGCGTTGAAGATCCGGGACACTCCTATGGCTACACCTTC. Translating gives CSVEDPGHSYGYTF.

V is TRBV7-2 and J is TRBJ2-5; D is uncertain. This CDR3 comprises 11 residues. Germline V CDR1 and CDR2: SGHTA, FQGNSA. Trimming took off 0 bases at V and 4 bases at J, with 0 bases between the two ends. The CDR3 sequence: CASSLAETQYF. The CDR3 DNA follows: TGTGCCAGCAGCTTAGCAGAGACCCAGTACTTC.

This chain links TRBV5-1 with TRBJ2-7, with TRBD1 matching 9 bases. The CDR3 length is 17 residues. Germline values: CDR1 SGHRS, CDR2 YFSETQ. Losses at the gene ends were 0 bases for V and 4 bases for J; bases not matched to a gene: 11. The CDR3 spells CASSLGGATGGRYEQYF. CDR3 coding DNA: TGCGCCAGCAGCTTGGGGGGCGCGACAGGGGGTAGGTACGAGCAGTACTTC.

J is TRBJ1-1 and V is TRBV11-3, with 9 bases identical to TRBD1. The CDR3 is 13 amino acids. V gave up 4 bases and J gave up 4 bases; unmatched junction bases: 1. The V gene's germline CDR1 is SGHNT and CDR2 YENEEA. For the CDR3, the DNA is TGTGCCAGCAGCTGGACAGGGGCCACTGAAGCTTTCTTT. This codes for CASSWTGATEAFF.

The chain has TRBV27 and TRBJ1-4; 10 bases fit TRBD1. With 4 bases clipped from V and 8 bases from J, the junction kept 4 bases outside the gene matches. CDR1 and CDR2 (germline): MNHEY, SMNVEV (reference sequence). The CDR3 length is 14 residues. The CDR3 loop reads CASSSGTGAEKLFF. DNA of the CDR3: TGTGCCAGCAGTTCCGGGACAGGGGCGGAAAAACTGTTTTTT.

This chain joins TRBV19 and TRBJ2-1, with 11 nucleotides matching TRBD2. Germline CDR1 is LNHDA and CDR2 is SQIVND (reference sequence). J was trimmed by 2 bases and V by 4 bases; bases with no gene match: 10. CDR3 length equals 18 residues. Here the CDR3 DNA reads TGTGCCAGTAGTAAGGATAGCGGGAGGGCCAGGGCCTACAATGAGCAGTTCTTC. The encoded protein is CASSKDSGRARAYNEQFF.